These 21 T cell receptor beta chains share one sample of origin, sequenced in a study of CD8 T cells in ankylosing spondylitis. Using its own MiXCR run on the 5' RACE reads, TCRdb lists one record per CDR3 protein. The sample includes tens of thousands of distinct CDR3 sequences, roughly 17% of them seen just once. What was sequenced was blood. These receptors all come from a male donor with ankylosing spondylitis or in good health (not recorded which).

This clonotype was observed many times. The rearrangement joins TRBV7-9 to TRBJ1-4; TRBD1 matches 11 bases. CDR1 is SEHNR, CDR2 FQNEAQ, per germline (reference sequence). V lost 5 bases, J lost 4 bases, and 6 bases stayed unmatched. This CDR3 spans 16 amino acids. The CDR3 spells CASSLRTGGFNEKLFF. The CDR3 coding sequence is TGTGCCAGCAGCCTAAGGACAGGGGGCTTTAATGAAAAACTGTTTTTT.

The genes are TRBV28 and TRBJ2-1; the D is unclear. V was cut by 4 bases and J by 1 base, with 11 bases left in between. CDR3 size: 15 residues. Germline CDR1 reads MDHEN; CDR2 reads SYDVKM. The CDR3 bases are TGTGCCAGCAGTTCACCTGACAAGTCCTACAATGAGCAGTTCTTC. This gives the protein CASSSPDKSYNEQFF.

Within the sample, this clonotype is medium-sized. The chain couples TRBV4-3 to TRBJ1-1; D might be TRBD1 (6 bases). The V and J ends lost 8 bases and 4 bases respectively, with 17 bases between them. The germline CDR1 and CDR2 sequences are LGHNA and YSLEER. The CDR3 sequence is 14 residues long. The CDR3 nucleotides read TGCGCCAGCTCCCGGGCGGGGGCCGGCACTGAAGCTTTCTTT. Its protein is CASSRAGAGTEAFF.

The chain uses TRBV5-1 and TRBJ2-1, with unresolved D. The CDR3 is made up of 13 amino acids. Per germline, CDR1 SGHRS and CDR2 YFSETQ. V gave up 4 bases and J gave up 5 bases, with 10 bases separating them. CDR3 DNA sequence: TGCGCCAGCAGCCCCCGCCGGGACAATGAGCAGTTCTTC. This encodes CASSPRRDNEQFF.

The J gene is TRBJ1-4, the V gene TRBV7-9; 7 nucleotides align to TRBD1. Germline assignment: CDR1 SEHNR and CDR2 FQNEAQ (reference sequence). CDR3 length: 14 residues. With 4 bases clipped from V and 5 bases from J, the junction kept 4 bases outside the gene matches. CDR3 coding DNA: TGTGCCAGCAGCTCGGGACAGCCAAATGAAAAACTGTTTTTT. It encodes CASSSGQPNEKLFF.

The chain is built from TRBV7-9 and TRBJ1-1; D uncertain. Looked up from germline, CDR1 is SEHNR and CDR2 is FQNEAQ (reference sequence). Trimming took 5 bases from V and 1 from J, leaving 14 bases between them. The CDR3 spans 15 residues. CDR3 amino acids: CASSPPEGPNTEAFF. Written as DNA, the CDR3 is TGTGCCAGCAGCCCGCCGGAAGGTCCGAACACTGAAGCTTTCTTT.

Many counts were recorded for this clonotype. The V call is TRBV5-1, the J call TRBJ1-1; D might be TRBD1 (5 bases). The germline V and J ends were trimmed by 6 bases and 4 bases, with 16 bases remaining between them. The CDR3 sequence is 14 residues long. CDR1 and CDR2 from the germline V gene are SGHRS and YFSETQ. For the CDR3, the DNA is TGCGCCAGCACGATGGGACGTTTGGGCACTGAAGCTTTCTTT. Its translation: CASTMGRLGTEAFF.

V gene TRBV10-3 combines with J gene TRBJ2-3, with 8 bases matching TRBD2. V was clipped by 0 bases and J by 5 bases; unmatched bases: 13. This CDR3 region has 18 residues. Germline V gene lookup returns CDR1 ENHRY and CDR2 SYGVKD. The CDR3 DNA sequence: TGTGCCATCAGTGAGTCGAGACTTGCAGCGGGAGCGCGAGATACGCAGTATTTT. Residues: CAISESRLAAGARDTQYF.

This chain joins TRBV29-1 and TRBJ2-7; D is uncertain. CDR3 size: 11 residues. CDR1 is SQVTM and CDR2 is ANQGSEA in the germline V gene. V was shortened by 6 bases and J by 5 bases, with 11 bases between the two germline ends. In nucleotides, the CDR3 is TGCAGCGTCATGACTCTGAACGAGCAGTACTTC. Its protein is CSVMTLNEQYF.

This clonotype was observed a few times. The chain combines TRBV20-1 with TRBJ2-2, with TRBD1 matching over 11 bases. The CDR3 sequence is 14 residues long. The V gene end was trimmed by 7 bases and the J gene end by 5 bases; junction bases not matched to a gene: 6. Germline V lookup: CDR1 DFQATT, CDR2 SNEGSKA (reference sequence). CDR3 amino acids: CSVAGQGATGELFF. CDR3 DNA sequence: TGCAGTGTCGCCGGACAGGGGGCGACCGGGGAGCTGTTTTTT.

The sample holds many counts of this clonotype. This chain joins TRBV7-2 and TRBJ2-4; TRBD1 or TRBD2 may be the D gene (5 bases each). Looked up from germline, CDR1 is SGHTA and CDR2 is FQGNSA. There are 16 residues in the CDR3. V was cut by 0 bases and J by 5 bases, with 14 bases left in between. The CDR3 protein is CASSLARGAGQNIQYF. The CDR3, as DNA: TGTGCCAGCAGCTTAGCCCGGGGCGCCGGGCAAAACATTCAGTACTTC.

At least ten counts were recorded for this clonotype. This sequence joins TRBV20-1 and TRBJ1-2, with 9 bases matching TRBD1. CDR3 size: 13 residues. Per germline, CDR1 DFQATT and CDR2 SNEGSKA (reference sequence). V dropped 3 bases and J dropped 8; count of bases not matched to a gene: 7. CDR3 sequence (DNA): TGCAGTGCTAGTAGGGGACAGGGCCGGGGCTACACCTTC. It encodes CSASRGQGRGYTF.

This clonotype occurred a few times. The DNA of the CDR3 is TGTGCCAGCAGCTTGGGGACAGCCCCCGTTGGTCACACCGGGGAGCTGTTTTTT. Amino acids: CASSLGTAPVGHTGELFF. The rearrangement uses TRBV5-6 and TRBJ2-2; tentative D call: TRBD1 (6 bases). Trimming shortened V by 0 bases and J by 3 bases, and 18 bases separated the two germline ends. This CDR3 contains 18 residues. Germline V lookup: CDR1 SGHDT, CDR2 YYEEEE. Combining the CDR3 with reference TRBV5-6 and TRBJ2-2 gives the whole variable domain DAGVTQSPTHLIKTRGQQVTLRCSPKSGHDTVSWYQQALGQGPQFIFQYYEEEERQRGNFPDRFSGHQFPNYSSELNVNALLLGDSALYLCASSLGTAPVGHTGELFFGEGSRLTVL.

The sample holds many counts of this clonotype. CDR3 region: CASSKSGGGTEAFF. In DNA form, the CDR3 reads TGTGCCAGCAGCAAATCAGGGGGCGGCACTGAAGCTTTCTTT. This chain links TRBV7-2 with TRBJ1-1; 8 positions match TRBD1. Trimming took 5 bases from V and 4 from J; bases not matched to a gene: 6. The CDR3 is made up of 14 amino acids. The V gene's germline CDR1 is SGHTA and CDR2 FQGNSA.

This clonotype was recorded a few times. The chain has TRBV20-1 and TRBJ2-1; 12 nucleotides match TRBD1. Trimming took 3 bases from V and 0 from J; bases not matched to a gene: 3. The V gene's germline CDR1 is DFQATT and CDR2 SNEGSKA (reference sequence). This CDR3 region has 16 residues. The chain's CDR3 is CSARGTGGTSYNEQFF. The CDR3 coding sequence is TGCAGTGCTAGGGGGACAGGGGGCACCTCCTACAATGAGCAGTTCTTC.

This clonotype counts as medium-sized. This chain connects TRBV5-1 to TRBJ2-1; D gene unclear. The CDR3 extends over 15 amino acids. Trimming removed 1 base at V and 6 bases at J, with 14 bases between. CDR1 and CDR2 from the germline V gene are SGHRS and YFSETQ. This CDR3 reads CASSLHSEQSNEQFF. The CDR3 region has the DNA TGCGCCAGCAGCTTGCACAGCGAGCAGTCCAATGAGCAGTTCTTC. Combining the CDR3 with reference TRBV5-1 and TRBJ2-1 gives the whole variable domain KAGVTQTPRYLIKTRGQQVTLSCSPISGHRSVSWYQQTPGQGLQFLFEYFSETQRNKGNFPGRFSGRQFSNSRSEMNVSTLELGDSALYLCASSLHSEQSNEQFFGPGTRLTVL.

This clonotype has more than one count but fewer than ten. The chain couples TRBV9 to TRBJ2-2; 7 bases line up with TRBD2. CDR1 is SGDLS, CDR2 YYNGEE, per germline. The CDR3 runs to 14 residues. V shed 0 bases and J 5 bases; nucleotides not matched to a gene: 1. The CDR3 loop is CASSVVGRTGELFF. The CDR3 nucleotides are TGTGCCAGCAGCGTAGTCGGGAGGACCGGGGAGCTGTTTTTT.

The CDR3 region is CSVLGTSGRADTQYF. CDR3 nucleotides: TGCAGCGTCCTCGGGACTAGCGGGAGGGCAGATACGCAGTATTTT. J is TRBJ2-3 and V is TRBV29-1; 16 positions match TRBD2. The length of the CDR3 is 15 residues. V was clipped by 6 bases and J by 4 bases; unmatched bases: 4. Germline lookup yields CDR1 SQVTM and CDR2 ANQGSEA.

The V and J genes are TRBV29-1 and TRBJ2-3, with D unresolved. The V and J ends lost 4 bases and 4 bases respectively, with 6 bases between them. The CDR3 has 11 residues. From germline, CDR1 is SQVTM and CDR2 ANQGSEA. CDR3 coding DNA: TGCAGCGTTGTTCGTGCAGATACGCAGTATTTT. Translation gives CSVVRADTQYF.

The chain joins TRBV20-1 to TRBJ2-5; 7 bases map to TRBD1. This CDR3 is built from 13 residues. Trimming took 3 bases from V and 2 from J; bases not matched to a gene: 3. Germline CDR1 and CDR2: DFQATT and SNEGSKA (reference sequence). CDR3 DNA: TGCAGTGCTAGCGAGGGACAGCAAGAGACCCAGTACTTC. Translated: CSASEGQQETQYF.

V and J are TRBV28 and TRBJ2-1, with 14 bases matching TRBD2. V was pared by 3 bases and J by 8 bases, with 6 bases of the junction left unmatched. There are 16 residues in the CDR3. Per the germline V gene, CDR1 is MDHEN and CDR2 is SYDVKM. This chain's CDR3 is CASSLGTSGSRYEQFF. The CDR3 DNA sequence: TGTGCCAGCAGTTTGGGGACTAGCGGGAGTAGGTATGAGCAGTTCTTC.